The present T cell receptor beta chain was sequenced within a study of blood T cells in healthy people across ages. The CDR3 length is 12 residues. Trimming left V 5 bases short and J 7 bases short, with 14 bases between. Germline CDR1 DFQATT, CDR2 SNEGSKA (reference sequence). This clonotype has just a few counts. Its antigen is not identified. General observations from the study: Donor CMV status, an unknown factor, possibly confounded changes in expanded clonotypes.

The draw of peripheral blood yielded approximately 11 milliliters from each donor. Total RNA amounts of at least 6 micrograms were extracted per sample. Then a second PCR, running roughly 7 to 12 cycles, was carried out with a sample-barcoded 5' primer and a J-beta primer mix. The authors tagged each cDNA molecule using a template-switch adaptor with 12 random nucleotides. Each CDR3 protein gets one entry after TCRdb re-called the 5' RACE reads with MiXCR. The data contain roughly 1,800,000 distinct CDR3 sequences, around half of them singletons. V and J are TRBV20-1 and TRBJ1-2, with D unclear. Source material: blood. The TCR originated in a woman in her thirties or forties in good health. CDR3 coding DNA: TGCAGTGCTTTTCCTCCCGAGAGTGGCTACACCTTC. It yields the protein CSAFPPESGYTF.